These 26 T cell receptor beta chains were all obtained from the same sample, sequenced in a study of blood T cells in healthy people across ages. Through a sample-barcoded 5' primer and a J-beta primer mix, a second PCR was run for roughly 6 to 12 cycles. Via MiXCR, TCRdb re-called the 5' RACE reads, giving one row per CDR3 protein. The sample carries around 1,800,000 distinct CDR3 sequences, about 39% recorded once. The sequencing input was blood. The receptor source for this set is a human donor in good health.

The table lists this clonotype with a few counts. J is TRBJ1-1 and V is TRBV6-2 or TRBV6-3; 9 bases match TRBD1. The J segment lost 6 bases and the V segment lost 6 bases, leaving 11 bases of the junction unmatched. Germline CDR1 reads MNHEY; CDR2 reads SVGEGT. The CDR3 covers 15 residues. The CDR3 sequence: CASRPPGQGWAEAFF. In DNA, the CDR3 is TGTGCCAGCAGACCCCCGGGACAGGGATGGGCTGAAGCTTTCTTT.

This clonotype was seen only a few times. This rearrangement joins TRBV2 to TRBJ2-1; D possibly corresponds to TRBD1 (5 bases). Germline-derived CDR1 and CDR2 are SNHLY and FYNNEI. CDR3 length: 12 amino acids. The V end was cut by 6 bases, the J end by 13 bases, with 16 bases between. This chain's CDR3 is CASSLATETQFF. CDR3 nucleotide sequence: TGTGCCAGCAGCCTTGCGACAGAGACCCAGTTCTTC. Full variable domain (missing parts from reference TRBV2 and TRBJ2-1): EPEVTQTPSHQVTQMGQEVILRCVPISNHLYFYWYRQILGQKVEFLVSFYNNEISEKSEIFDDQFSVERPDGSNFTLKIRSTKLEDSAMYFCASSLATETQFFGPGTRLTVL.

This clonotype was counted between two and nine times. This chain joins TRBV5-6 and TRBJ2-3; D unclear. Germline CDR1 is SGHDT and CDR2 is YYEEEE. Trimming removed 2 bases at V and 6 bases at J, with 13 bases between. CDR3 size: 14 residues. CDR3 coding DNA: TGTGCCAGCAGCTTACAACCCGGAACGGATACGCAGTATTTT. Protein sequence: CASSLQPGTDTQYF.

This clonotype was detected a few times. CDR3 residues: CASSPSRGHRGQETQYF. The CDR3 region has the DNA TGTGCCAGCAGCCCTAGTAGGGGACACAGGGGGCAGGAGACCCAGTACTTC. This rearrangement joins TRBV11-2 to TRBJ2-5, with 9 positions matching TRBD1. Germline V CDR1 and CDR2: SGHAT, FQNNGV. CDR3 length: 17 residues. V lost 5 bases, J lost 5 bases, and 15 bases stayed unmatched. The whole variable domain, filled in from reference TRBV11-2 and TRBJ2-5, reads EAGVAQSPRYKIIEKRQSVAFWCNPISGHATLYWYQQILGQGPKLLIQFQNNGVVDDSQLPKDRFSAERLKGVDSTLKIQPAKLEDSAVYLCASSPSRGHRGQETQYFGPGTRLLVL.

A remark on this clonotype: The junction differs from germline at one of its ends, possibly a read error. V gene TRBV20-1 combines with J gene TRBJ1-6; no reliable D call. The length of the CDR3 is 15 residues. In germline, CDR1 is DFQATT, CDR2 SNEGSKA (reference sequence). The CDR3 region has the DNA TGCAGTGCTAGAGATCCCTCGCCGTCGAATTCACCCCGCCACTTT. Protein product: CSARDPSPSNSPRHF.

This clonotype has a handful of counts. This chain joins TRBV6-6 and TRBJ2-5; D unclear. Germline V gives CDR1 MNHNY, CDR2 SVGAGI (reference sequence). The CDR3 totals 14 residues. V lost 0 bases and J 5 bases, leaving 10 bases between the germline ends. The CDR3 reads CASSYSEGWETQYF. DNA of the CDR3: TGTGCCAGCAGTTACTCAGAAGGATGGGAGACCCAGTACTTC.

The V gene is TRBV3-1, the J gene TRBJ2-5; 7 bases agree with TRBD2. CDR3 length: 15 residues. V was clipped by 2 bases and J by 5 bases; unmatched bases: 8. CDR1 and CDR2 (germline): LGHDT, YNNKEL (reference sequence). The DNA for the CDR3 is TGTGCCAGCAGCCAAACGCGGGGGATTCGGGAGACCCAGTACTTC. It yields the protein CASSQTRGIRETQYF.

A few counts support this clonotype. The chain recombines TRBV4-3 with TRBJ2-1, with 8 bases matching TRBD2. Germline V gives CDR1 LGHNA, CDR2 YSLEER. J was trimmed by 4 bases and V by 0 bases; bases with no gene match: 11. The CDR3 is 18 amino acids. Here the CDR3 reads CASSQDATGGSPYNEQFF. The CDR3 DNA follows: TGCGCCAGCAGCCAAGATGCGACGGGGGGGTCCCCTTACAATGAGCAGTTCTTC.

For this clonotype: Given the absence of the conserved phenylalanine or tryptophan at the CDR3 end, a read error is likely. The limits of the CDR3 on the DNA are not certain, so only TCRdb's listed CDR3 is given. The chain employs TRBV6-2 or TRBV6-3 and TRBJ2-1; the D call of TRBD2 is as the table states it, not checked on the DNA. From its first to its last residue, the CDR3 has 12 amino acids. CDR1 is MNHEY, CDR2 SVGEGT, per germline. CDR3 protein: CASRDYNNERFV.

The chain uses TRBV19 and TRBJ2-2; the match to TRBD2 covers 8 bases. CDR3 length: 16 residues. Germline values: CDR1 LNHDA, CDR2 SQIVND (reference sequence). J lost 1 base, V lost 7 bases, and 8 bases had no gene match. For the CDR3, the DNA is TGTGCCAGTAAAGTCAGCGGGGGAGAGAACACCGGGGAGCTGTTTTTT. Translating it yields CASKVSGGENTGELFF.

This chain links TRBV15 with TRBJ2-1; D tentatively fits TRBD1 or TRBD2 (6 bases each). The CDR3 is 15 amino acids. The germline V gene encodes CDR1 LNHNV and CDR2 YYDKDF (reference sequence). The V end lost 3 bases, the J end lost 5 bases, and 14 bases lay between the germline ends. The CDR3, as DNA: TGTGCCACCAGCAGGGGAAGGGGGGCTAACAATGAGCAGTTCTTC. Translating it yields CATSRGRGANNEQFF. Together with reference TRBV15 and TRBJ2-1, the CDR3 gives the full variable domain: DAMVIQNPRYQVTQFGKPVTLSCSQTLNHNVMYWYQQKSSQAPKLLFHYYDKDFNNEADTPDNFQSRRPNTSFCFLDIRSPGLGDTAMYLCATSRGRGANNEQFFGPGTRLTVL.

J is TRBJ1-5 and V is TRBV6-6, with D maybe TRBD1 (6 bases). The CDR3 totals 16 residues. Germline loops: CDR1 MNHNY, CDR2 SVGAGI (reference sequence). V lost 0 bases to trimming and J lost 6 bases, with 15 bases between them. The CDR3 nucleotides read TGTGCCAGCAGTTACTCGGAAGGGGGACGGGGTCAGCCCCAGCATTTT. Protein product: CASSYSEGGRGQPQHF.

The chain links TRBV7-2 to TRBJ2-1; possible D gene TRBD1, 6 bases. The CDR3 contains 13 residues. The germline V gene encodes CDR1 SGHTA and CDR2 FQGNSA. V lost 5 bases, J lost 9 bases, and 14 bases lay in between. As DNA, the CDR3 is TGTGCCAGCAGCCCGACAGGTTTGGGTGAGCAGTTCTTC. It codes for CASSPTGLGEQFF.

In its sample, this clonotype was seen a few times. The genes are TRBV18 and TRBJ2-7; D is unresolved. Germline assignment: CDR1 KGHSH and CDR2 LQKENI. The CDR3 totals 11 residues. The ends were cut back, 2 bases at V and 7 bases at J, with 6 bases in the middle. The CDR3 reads CASSPSKEQYF. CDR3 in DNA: TGTGCCAGCTCACCATCCAAAGAGCAGTACTTC.

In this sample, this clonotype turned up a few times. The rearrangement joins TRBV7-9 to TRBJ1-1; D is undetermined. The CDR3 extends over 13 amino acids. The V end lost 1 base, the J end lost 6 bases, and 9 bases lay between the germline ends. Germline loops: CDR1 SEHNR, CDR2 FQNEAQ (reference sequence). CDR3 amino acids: CASSLGSYAEAFF. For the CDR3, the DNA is TGTGCCAGCAGCTTAGGCAGTTACGCTGAAGCTTTCTTT. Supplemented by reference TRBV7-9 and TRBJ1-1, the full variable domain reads DTGVSQNPRHKITKRGQNVTFRCDPISEHNRLYWYRQTLGQGPEFLTYFQNEAQLEKSRLLSDRFSAERPKGSFSTLEIQRTEQGDSAMYLCASSLGSYAEAFFGQGTRLTVV.

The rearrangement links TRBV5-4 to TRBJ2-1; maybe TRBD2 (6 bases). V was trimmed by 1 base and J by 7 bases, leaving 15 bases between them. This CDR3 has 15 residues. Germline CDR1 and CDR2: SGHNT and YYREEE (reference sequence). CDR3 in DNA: TGTGCCAGCAGCTTGCGGGACTTCATGGGGAATGAGCAGTTCTTC. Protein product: CASSLRDFMGNEQFF.

CDR3 residues: CASSLERGFWAEAFF. CDR3 bases: TGTGCCAGCAGCTTAGAGAGGGGCTTCTGGGCTGAAGCTTTCTTT. The genes are TRBV7-9 and TRBJ1-1, with D possibly being TRBD1 (5 bases). Germline CDR1 reads SEHNR; CDR2 reads FQNEAQ (reference sequence). Deletions cut 1 base from V and 6 bases from J, with 15 bases between. This CDR3 is 15 amino acids long.

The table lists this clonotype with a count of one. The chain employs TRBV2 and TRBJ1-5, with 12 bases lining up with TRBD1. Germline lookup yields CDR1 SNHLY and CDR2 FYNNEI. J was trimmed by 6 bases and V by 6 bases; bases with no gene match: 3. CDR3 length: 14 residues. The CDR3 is CASREGQGAQPQHF. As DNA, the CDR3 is TGTGCCAGCAGAGAGGGACAGGGGGCTCAGCCCCAGCATTTT. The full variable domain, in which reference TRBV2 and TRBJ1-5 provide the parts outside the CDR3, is EPEVTQTPSHQVTQMGQEVILRCVPISNHLYFYWYRQILGQKVEFLVSFYNNEISEKSEIFDDQFSVERPDGSNFTLKIRSTKLEDSAMYFCASREGQGAQPQHFGDGTRLSIL.

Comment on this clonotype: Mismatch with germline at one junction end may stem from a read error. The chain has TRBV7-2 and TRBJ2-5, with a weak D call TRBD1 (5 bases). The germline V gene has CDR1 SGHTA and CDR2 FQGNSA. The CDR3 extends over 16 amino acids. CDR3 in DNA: TGTGTCAGCAGCTTAGTTTGGGGCCCGGGTGGTGAGACCCAGTACTTC. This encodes CVSSLVWGPGGETQYF.

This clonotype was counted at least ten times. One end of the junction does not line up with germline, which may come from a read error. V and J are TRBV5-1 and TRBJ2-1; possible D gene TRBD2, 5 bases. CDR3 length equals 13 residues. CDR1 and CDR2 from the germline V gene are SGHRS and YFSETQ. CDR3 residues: CASSLGRVNEQFF. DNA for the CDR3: TGTGCCAGCAGCTTAGGGAGAGTTAATGAGCAGTTCTTC.

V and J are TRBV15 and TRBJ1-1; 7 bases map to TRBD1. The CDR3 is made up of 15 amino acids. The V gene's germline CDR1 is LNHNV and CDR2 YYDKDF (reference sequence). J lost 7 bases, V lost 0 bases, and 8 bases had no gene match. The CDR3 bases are TGTGCCACCAGCAGAGATTTGGGGACAGCCAGTGAAGCTTTCTTT. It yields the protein CATSRDLGTASEAFF.

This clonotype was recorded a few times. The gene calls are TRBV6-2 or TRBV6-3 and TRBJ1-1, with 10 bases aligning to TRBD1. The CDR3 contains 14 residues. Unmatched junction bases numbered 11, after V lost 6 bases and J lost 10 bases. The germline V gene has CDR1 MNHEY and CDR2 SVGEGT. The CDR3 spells CASRNPGTGVGAFF. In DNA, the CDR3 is TGTGCCAGCAGAAATCCCGGGACAGGGGTCGGAGCTTTCTTT.

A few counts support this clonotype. CDR3 protein: CASKVWGGTHVPSSYNEQFF. In nucleotides, the CDR3 is TGTGCCAGCAAGGTCTGGGGGGGGACCCATGTCCCTAGCTCCTACAATGAGCAGTTCTTC. The chain has TRBV6-1 and TRBJ2-1, with 7 bases aligning to TRBD2. Germline V CDR1 and CDR2: MNHNS, SASEGT. With V trimmed by 7 bases and J by 0 bases, 21 bases remained unmatched. The CDR3 consists of 20 residues.

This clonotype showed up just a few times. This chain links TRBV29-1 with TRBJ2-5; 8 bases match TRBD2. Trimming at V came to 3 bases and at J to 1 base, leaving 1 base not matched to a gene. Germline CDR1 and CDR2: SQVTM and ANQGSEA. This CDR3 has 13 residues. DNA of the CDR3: TGCAGCGTTGACACTAGCGGCCAAGAGACCCAGTACTTC. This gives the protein CSVDTSGQETQYF.

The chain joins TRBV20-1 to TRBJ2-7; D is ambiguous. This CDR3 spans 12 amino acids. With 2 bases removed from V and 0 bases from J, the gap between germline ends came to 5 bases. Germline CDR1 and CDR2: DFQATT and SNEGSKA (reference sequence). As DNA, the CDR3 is TGCAGTGCTAGACAGCTCTCCTACGAGCAGTACTTC. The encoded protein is CSARQLSYEQYF.

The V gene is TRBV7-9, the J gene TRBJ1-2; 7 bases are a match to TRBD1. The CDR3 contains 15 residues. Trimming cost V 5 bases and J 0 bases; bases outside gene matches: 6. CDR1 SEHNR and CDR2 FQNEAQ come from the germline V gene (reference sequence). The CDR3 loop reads CASSPGTATNYGYTF. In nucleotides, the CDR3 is TGTGCCAGCAGCCCAGGGACAGCTACTAACTATGGCTACACCTTC.